Each of the 26 T cell receptor beta chains below was sequenced from the same sample in a study of shared clonotypes between healthy human individuals. Repertoires were generated with immunoSEQ multiplex PCR, while TCRdb's copy carries only in-frame clones and drops some. The table lists around 1.5 million clones, around 98% of them singletons. The sample taken for sequencing was naive CD4+ T cells sorted from blood. The subset here: CD45RA+ positively selected. The receptors stem from a man aged 25-45 years in good health.

Written as DNA, the CDR3 is TGTGCCAGCAGTGTGGCGAGGGAGGCTGAAGCTTTCTTT. It specifies CASSVAREAEAFF. The chain carries TRBV2 and TRBJ1-1; D ambiguous. Germline V gives CDR1 SNHLY, CDR2 FYNNEI. V lost 4 bases and J 6 bases, leaving 12 bases between the germline ends. This CDR3 spans 13 amino acids.

The CDR3 is CASSLVAGPTYEQYF. CDR3 sequence (DNA): TGCGCCAGCAGCTTAGTAGCCGGACCAACCTACGAGCAGTACTTC. The chain is built from TRBV5-1 and TRBJ2-7, with D unresolved. V dropped 2 bases and J dropped 2 bases, with 14 bases sitting between them. CDR1 SGHRS and CDR2 YFSETQ come from the germline V gene. The CDR3 consists of 15 residues.

This sequence joins TRBV23-1 and TRBJ2-7, with D perhaps matching TRBD1 (6 bases). TRBV23-1 is an ORF, with its function uncertain. This CDR3 region has 18 residues. V was cut by 6 bases and J by 0 bases, with 24 bases left in between. CDR3 coding DNA: TGCGCCAGCAGGAACAAGACAGGTCCTTCCCGTCTCTCCTACGAGCAGTACTTC. Residues: CASRNKTGPSRLSYEQYF.

V gene TRBV13 combines with J gene TRBJ2-3, with unresolved D. Germline CDR1 PRHDT, CDR2 FYEKMQ (reference sequence). The CDR3 sequence is 14 residues long. Trimming left V 5 bases short and J 1 base short, with 10 bases between. The CDR3 region is CASSPQVRTDTQYF. The CDR3 DNA sequence: TGTGCCAGCAGCCCGCAGGTTCGCACAGATACGCAGTATTTT.

This clone occurred once. The J gene is TRBJ2-2, the V gene TRBV18, with no clear D. This CDR3 comprises 16 residues. CDR1 KGHSH and CDR2 LQKENI come from the germline V gene. V was clipped by 3 bases and J by 3 bases, with 14 bases between them. The CDR3 bases are TGTGCCAGCTCACCTACTCCCCCTGGGGACACCGGGGAGCTGTTTTTT. Translating gives CASSPTPPGDTGELFF.

The J gene is TRBJ2-7, the V gene TRBV2, with 10 bases matching TRBD1. The V and J ends lost 2 bases and 6 bases, in that order; junction bases with no gene match: 7. Germline assignment: CDR1 SNHLY and CDR2 FYNNEI. This CDR3 contains 15 residues. DNA for the CDR3: TGTGCCAGCAGTGAAAGGGGACAGGGGATCTCCGAGCAGTACTTC. This encodes CASSERGQGISEQYF.

The V and J genes are TRBV28 and TRBJ1-2; tentative D call: TRBD1 (6 bases). Trimming took 2 bases from V and 3 from J, leaving 19 bases between them. Germline CDR1 reads MDHEN; CDR2 reads SYDVKM. The CDR3 has 17 residues. The CDR3 loop is CASSLGGKGRYHYGYTF. The CDR3 DNA reads TGTGCCAGCAGTTTAGGGGGCAAGGGGAGGTACCACTATGGCTACACCTTC.

V gene TRBV19 combines with J gene TRBJ1-1, with D possibly TRBD1 on 6 matching bases. The CDR3 is 14 residues long. CDR1 is LNHDA, CDR2 SQIVND, per germline (reference sequence). Trimming pared 5 bases from V and 10 bases from J, leaving 20 bases between. CDR3 DNA: TGTGCCAGTAGTCAAGTAGGGACACAAGCAGGAGCTTTCTTT. Residues: CASSQVGTQAGAFF.

The chain links TRBV5-6 to TRBJ2-1; 11 bases are shared with TRBD2. After removal of 0 bases from V and 6 bases from J, the junction contained 8 bases not matched to a gene. CDR1 is SGHDT, CDR2 YYEEEE, per germline. The CDR3 consists of 17 residues. The CDR3 protein is CASSLGLTSGSGNEQFF. The DNA for the CDR3 is TGTGCCAGCAGCTTGGGGCTTACTAGCGGGAGTGGCAATGAGCAGTTCTTC.

The rearrangement uses TRBV5-8 and TRBJ1-2, with no clear D. Trimming took off 5 bases at V and 1 base at J, with 9 bases between the two ends. CDR3 length: 13 residues. Germline V CDR1 and CDR2: SGHTS, YDEGEE. The CDR3 bases are TGTGCCAGCAGTTCGTGGGATAACTATGGCTACACCTTC. It specifies CASSSWDNYGYTF.

The chain links TRBV7-3 to TRBJ2-1; 14 nucleotides match TRBD2. Per germline, CDR1 SGHTA and CDR2 FQGTGA. V shed 5 bases, J shed 1 base, and the junction held 7 bases outside the gene matches. The CDR3 consists of 18 residues. In DNA form, the CDR3 reads TGTGCCAGCAGCCCTTGGGGACTAGCGGGAGCGTCCTACAATGAGCAGTTCTTC. It specifies CASSPWGLAGASYNEQFF.

This clone came up once. The rearrangement uses TRBV19 and TRBJ1-5; TRBD1 matches at 9 bases. The length of the CDR3 is 17 residues. Trimming took 7 bases from V and 3 from J; bases not matched to a gene: 13. Germline V gene data show CDR1 as LNHDA and CDR2 as SQIVND (reference sequence). CDR3 bases: TGTGCCAGTACCCCCATTGCGGGACAGGGAGTCAATCAGCCCCAGCATTTT. Its protein product is CASTPIAGQGVNQPQHF.

CDR3 protein: CASSFQPFYEQYF. The CDR3 region has the DNA TGTGCCAGCAGCTTTCAGCCTTTCTACGAGCAGTACTTC. The chain employs TRBV27 and TRBJ2-7; D gene unclear. The V end lost 6 bases, the J end lost 3 bases, and 12 bases lay between the germline ends. Germline loops: CDR1 MNHEY, CDR2 SMNVEV (reference sequence). The CDR3 spans 13 residues.

The rearrangement joins TRBV5-1 to TRBJ2-3; D remains unclear. V gave up 2 bases and J gave up 2 bases, with 12 bases separating them. The V gene's germline CDR1 is SGHRS and CDR2 YFSETQ. This CDR3 is 15 amino acids long. As DNA, the CDR3 is TGCGCCAGCAGCTTCAATGCGCCAGACACAGATACGCAGTATTTT. This codes for CASSFNAPDTDTQYF.

This clone was detected only once. The chain employs TRBV6-5 and TRBJ1-5; D not certain. V lost 5 bases to trimming and J lost 3 bases, with 8 bases between them. This CDR3 is 13 amino acids long. CDR1 is MNHEY and CDR2 is SVGAGI in the germline V gene. The CDR3 loop reads CASSISNNQPQHF. The DNA for the CDR3 is TGTGCCAGCAGTATCTCGAACAATCAGCCCCAGCATTTT.

The chain is built from TRBV10-3 and TRBJ2-6, with 8 bases matching TRBD1. This CDR3 is 19 amino acids long. CDR1 and CDR2 from the germline V gene are ENHRY and SYGVKD. With 3 bases clipped from V and 0 bases from J, the junction kept 10 bases outside the gene matches. The CDR3 protein is CAISESGDRSSSGANVLTF. CDR3 bases: TGTGCCATCAGTGAATCAGGGGACAGGAGCTCCTCTGGGGCCAACGTCCTGACTTTC.

The chain employs TRBV21-1 and TRBJ2-3; TRBD1, the table's D call, lacks a check against the DNA. TRBV21-1 is listed as a pseudogene. This CDR3 spans 15 amino acids. The DNA for the CDR3 is TGTGCCAGAACGATCCTAGGGTATGGACAGTTTACGCAGTATTTT. This encodes CARTILGYGQFTQYF.

The CDR3 sequence is CASSVPPRGNTEAFF. CDR3 DNA sequence: TGTGCCAGCAGCGTTCCCCCTAGGGGGAACACTGAAGCTTTCTTT. This chain joins TRBV5-5 and TRBJ1-1, with a possible D match to TRBD1 (5 bases). The CDR3 covers 15 residues. The V and J ends lost 4 bases and 1 base respectively, with 14 bases between them. In germline, CDR1 is SGHKS, CDR2 YYEKEE (reference sequence).

The chain employs TRBV11-2 and TRBJ2-7; D unclear. The CDR3 runs 14 residues. V was pared by 0 bases and J by 0 bases, with 6 bases between. Germline V gene sequence: CDR1 SGHAT, CDR2 FQNNGV. The CDR3 bases are TGTGCCAGCAGCTTAGAGAAGATCTCCTACGAGCAGTACTTC. Residues: CASSLEKISYEQYF.

This chain links TRBV28 with TRBJ2-7; tentatively, D is TRBD2 (6 bases). The CDR3 contains 20 residues. The germline V gene has CDR1 MDHEN and CDR2 SYDVKM. Trimming removed 5 bases at V and 3 bases at J, with 32 bases between. CDR3 sequence (DNA): TGTGCCAGCAGTGTTATCCGGCAGCGGGCCCCCGGGACGGCTCGCTACGAGCAGTACTTC. It encodes CASSVIRQRAPGTARYEQYF.

The chain recombines TRBV4-3 with TRBJ1-4, with D possibly matching TRBD1 (5 bases). V was trimmed by 0 bases and J by 3 bases, leaving 8 bases between them. The CDR3 loop spans 15 amino acids. The V gene's germline CDR1 is LGHNA and CDR2 YSLEER. The CDR3 DNA is TGCGCCAGCAGCCAAGATTCGGGGCCTAATGAAAAACTGTTTTTT. The encoded protein is CASSQDSGPNEKLFF.

Remarks on this clone: This sample includes further DNA sequences coding for the same CDR3. The chain joins TRBV5-1 to TRBJ2-7; D gene unclear. Germline V gene sequence: CDR1 SGHRS, CDR2 YFSETQ. V was shortened by 0 bases and J by 5 bases, with 6 bases between the two germline ends. This CDR3 has 12 residues. In nucleotides, the CDR3 is TGCGCCAGCAGCTTGGCAGCGAACGAGCAGTACTTC. Protein: CASSLAANEQYF.

The rearrangement links TRBV7-9 to TRBJ2-7; 9 nucleotides agree with TRBD1. Germline loops: CDR1 SEHNR, CDR2 FQNEAQ (reference sequence). V gave up 5 bases and J gave up 4 bases; unmatched junction bases: 9. This CDR3 is built from 15 residues. The CDR3 protein is CASSPGGTGTYEQYF. CDR3 coding DNA: TGTGCCAGCAGCCCAGGGGGGACAGGGACGTACGAGCAGTACTTC.

Comment on this clone: Additional DNA sequences in this sample encode the identical CDR3. The CDR3 loop is CASSPKDTQYF. The CDR3, as DNA: TGTGCCAGCTCACCCAAAGATACGCAGTATTTT. The rearrangement uses TRBV18 and TRBJ2-3; no clear D. CDR3 length: 11 amino acids. V was shortened by 3 bases and J by 5 bases, with 3 bases between the two germline ends. CDR1 and CDR2 (germline): KGHSH, LQKENI.

The rearrangement joins TRBV9 to TRBJ2-1, with a weak D call TRBD2 (5 bases). V lost 4 bases to trimming and J lost 6 bases, with 17 bases between them. The germline V gene encodes CDR1 SGDLS and CDR2 YYNGEE. The CDR3 consists of 15 residues. The CDR3 nucleotides read TGTGCCAGCAGCCCCAGCGGAGGAAGTTTCAATGAGCAGTTCTTC. It is translated as CASSPSGGSFNEQFF.

The chain employs TRBV4-1 and TRBJ1-2; D is unclear. The V and J ends lost 2 bases and 2 bases respectively, with 18 bases between them. Germline V CDR1 and CDR2: MGHRA, YSYEKL. The CDR3 loop spans 17 amino acids. The CDR3 region is CASSQWAARETNYGYTF. The DNA of the CDR3 is TGCGCCAGCAGCCAATGGGCGGCCAGAGAAACGAACTATGGCTACACCTTC.